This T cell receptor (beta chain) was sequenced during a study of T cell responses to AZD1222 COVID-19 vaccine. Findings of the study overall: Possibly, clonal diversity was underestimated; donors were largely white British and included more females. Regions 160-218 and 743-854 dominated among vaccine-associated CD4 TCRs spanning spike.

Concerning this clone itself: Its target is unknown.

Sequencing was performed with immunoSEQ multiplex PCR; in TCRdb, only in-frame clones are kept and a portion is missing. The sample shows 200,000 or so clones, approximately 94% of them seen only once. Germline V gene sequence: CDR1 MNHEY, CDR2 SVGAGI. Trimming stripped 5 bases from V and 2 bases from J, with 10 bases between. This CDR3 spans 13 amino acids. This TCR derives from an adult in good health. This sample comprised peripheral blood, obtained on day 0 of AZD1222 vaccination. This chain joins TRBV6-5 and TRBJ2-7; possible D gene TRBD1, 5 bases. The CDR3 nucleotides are TGTGCCAGCAGTACCCGCAGGGCCTACGAGCAGTACTTC. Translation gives CASSTRRAYEQYF.